This entry is about one T cell receptor beta chain. This sample stems from a study of blood T cell repertoires in COVID-19. About the research overall: Some COVID-19 samples were acute and others convalescent; all came from the United States, Italy and Spain. T cells, B-cell-depleted T cells, or PBMCs provided the cDNA or gDNA that served as material.

In the authors' methods: It was from reference gene primer amplification that nucleated cell counts were estimated. TCRdb keeps only in-frame clones here, not all; method: immunoSEQ multiplex PCR. Clonal size and the V and J genes are those of that table, whereas D and trimming came from the DNA. The sample records about 480,000 clones, about 89% being singletons. The CDR3 has 15 amino acids. Germline V gene sequence: CDR1 MNHEY, CDR2 SVGAGI. V was pared by 0 bases and J by 8 bases, with 16 bases between. Followed longitudinally, the Seattle patients had been enrolled during active infection. Sequenced material: peripheral blood. This TCR derives from a woman in her forties or fifties with COVID-19, enrolled during active disease. The V gene is TRBV6-5, the J gene TRBJ1-2, with D perhaps matching TRBD1 (6 bases). CDR3 bases: TGTGCCAGCAGTTACTCGAGGGGTAGGGGGGGCGGCTACACCTTC. Translating gives CASSYSRGRGGGYTF.